These 8 T cell receptor beta chains were sequenced from one sample in a study of blood T cell repertoires in COVID-19. TCRdb keeps only in-frame clones here, not all; method: immunoSEQ multiplex PCR. This table holds just under 350,000 clones, about 90% found once. The specimen sequenced was peripheral blood. The source of these receptors is a woman aged 45-65 years with COVID-19, enrolled during active disease.

The rearrangement uses TRBV6-1 and TRBJ2-3; D remains unclear. V lost 3 bases to trimming and J lost 6 bases, with 16 bases between them. Germline values: CDR1 MNHNS, CDR2 SASEGT. This CDR3 has 15 amino acids. The CDR3 sequence is CASSEGLPVLDTQYF. The DNA of the CDR3 is TGTGCCAGCAGTGAGGGCCTTCCCGTATTGGATACGCAGTATTTT.

V usage is TRBV12-5 and J usage is TRBJ1-2, with D uncertain. V lost 6 bases to trimming and J lost 4 bases, with 15 bases between them. The CDR3 loop spans 14 amino acids. Germline assignment: CDR1 LGHNT and CDR2 FRNRAP. CDR3 in DNA: TGTGCTAGTGGCCGCTCACTGGAGGGCTATGGCTACACCTTC. Translated: CASGRSLEGYGYTF.

This chain links TRBV28 with TRBJ1-2; 10 positions match TRBD1. CDR1 and CDR2 (germline): MDHEN, SYDVKM. CDR3 length: 15 residues. V shed 5 bases and J 7 bases; nucleotides not matched to a gene: 10. Here the CDR3 reads CASSVPGQGLRGYTF. The CDR3 coding sequence is TGTGCCAGCAGTGTGCCGGGACAGGGGTTGCGTGGCTACACCTTC.

The V and J genes are TRBV19 and TRBJ2-2; 8 bases align to TRBD1. The CDR3 loop spans 15 amino acids. Germline V lookup: CDR1 LNHDA, CDR2 SQIVND (reference sequence). Unmatched junction bases numbered 6, after V lost 4 bases and J lost 5 bases. The CDR3 loop reads CASSTGTGRTGELFF. The CDR3 DNA reads as TGTGCCAGTAGTACCGGGACAGGACGGACCGGGGAGCTGTTTTTT.

The chain combines TRBV4-1 with TRBJ2-7; 7 bases line up with TRBD1. V was clipped by 5 bases and J by 0 bases; unmatched bases: 13. CDR1 and CDR2 from the germline V gene are MGHRA and YSYEKL. The CDR3 runs 17 residues. CDR3 coding DNA: TGCGCCAGCAGCTCGGTTTTAGGGGGCGAGATCTCCTACGAGCAGTACTTC. Encoded protein: CASSSVLGGEISYEQYF.

The chain employs TRBV30 and TRBJ1-5; maybe TRBD1 (5 bases). The CDR3 contains 15 residues. V was trimmed by 2 bases and J by 0 bases, leaving 11 bases between them. Looked up from germline, CDR1 is GTSNPN and CDR2 is SVGIG (reference sequence). This chain's CDR3 is CAWSPDTYSNQPQHF. The CDR3 DNA follows: TGTGCCTGGAGTCCGGACACTTATAGCAATCAGCCCCAGCATTTT.

The V and J genes are TRBV3-1 (or the pseudogene TRBV3-2) and TRBJ2-7; no firm D call. The CDR3 consists of 13 residues. The germline V gene has CDR1 LGHDT and CDR2 YNNKEL (reference sequence). V was shortened by 1 base and J by 5 bases, with 9 bases between the two germline ends. The CDR3 loop is CASSQVQVDEQYF. The CDR3 DNA reads TGTGCCAGCAGCCAAGTTCAGGTGGACGAGCAGTACTTC.

The rearrangement links TRBV5-1 to TRBJ2-5; 8 bases line up with TRBD2. The CDR3 loop spans 17 amino acids. CDR1 and CDR2 from the germline V gene are SGHRS and YFSETQ. Trimming took 4 bases from V and 5 from J; bases not matched to a gene: 16. The CDR3: CASSIRGGGRPRETQYF. The CDR3 nucleotides read TGCGCCAGCAGCATCCGGGGGGGCGGGAGGCCGAGGGAGACCCAGTACTTC.